The TCR beta chain under discussion was sequenced for a study of metastatic and nonmetastatic thyroid tumors. All patients reached thyroid surgery having received no treatment beforehand. This clone has more than one count but fewer than ten. At one boundary the junction diverges from the germline segment, which might be a read error. The germline V gene has CDR1 MNHNS and CDR2 SASEGT. CDR3 length equals 11 residues. TCRdb re-analyzed the PCR reads through MiXCR. The sample holds more than 10,000 clones, about 34% seen once. This chain uses TRBV6-1 with TRBJ1-1; 7 nucleotides align to TRBD1. This receptor was taken from a male donor with papillary thyroid cancer or a benign thyroid nodule (not recorded which). Some clones in this sample may be carry-over from other donors' samples. Sequenced material: tumor tissue. The CDR3 is CSSGQVREAFF. The CDR3 nucleotides are TGTTCCAGTGGACAGGTCCGTGAAGCTTTCTTT.